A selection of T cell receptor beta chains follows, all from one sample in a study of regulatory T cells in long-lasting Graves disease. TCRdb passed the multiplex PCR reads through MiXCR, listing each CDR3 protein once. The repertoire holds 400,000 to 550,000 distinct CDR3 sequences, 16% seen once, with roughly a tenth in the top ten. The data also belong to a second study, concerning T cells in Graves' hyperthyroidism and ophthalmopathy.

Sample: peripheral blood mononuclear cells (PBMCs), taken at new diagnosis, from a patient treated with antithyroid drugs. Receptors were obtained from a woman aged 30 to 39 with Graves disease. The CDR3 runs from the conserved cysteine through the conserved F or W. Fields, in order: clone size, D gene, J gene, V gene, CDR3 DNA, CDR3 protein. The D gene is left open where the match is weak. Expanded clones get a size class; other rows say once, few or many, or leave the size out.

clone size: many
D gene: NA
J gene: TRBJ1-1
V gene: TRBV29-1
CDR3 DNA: TGCAGCGCCGGAAAGGGGGTGAAGAACACTGAAGCTTTCTTT
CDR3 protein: CSAGKGVKNTEAFF

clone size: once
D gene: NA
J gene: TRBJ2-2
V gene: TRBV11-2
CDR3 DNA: TGTGCCAGCAGCACTTTGGCGGCCCACCGGGAGCTGTTTTTT
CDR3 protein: CASSTLAAHRELFF

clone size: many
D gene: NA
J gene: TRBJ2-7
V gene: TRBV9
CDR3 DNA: TGTGCCAGCAGCGTAGGAAGGCGCAGCTCCTCCTACGAGCAGTACTTC
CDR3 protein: CASSVGRRSSSYEQYF

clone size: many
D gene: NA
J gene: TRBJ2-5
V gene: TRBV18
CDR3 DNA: TGTGCCAGCTCACCAATGGAGAGAATCCAAGAGACCCAGTACTTC
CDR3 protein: CASSPMERIQETQYF

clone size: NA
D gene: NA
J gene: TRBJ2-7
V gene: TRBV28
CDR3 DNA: TGTGCCAGCAGTATCACTAGATCCTACGAGCAGTACTTC
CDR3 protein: CASSITRSYEQYF

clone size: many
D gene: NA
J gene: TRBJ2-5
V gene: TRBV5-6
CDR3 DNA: TGTGCCAGCAGCTTTGGGGCGGGGACCCAGTACTTC
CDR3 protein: CASSFGAGTQYF

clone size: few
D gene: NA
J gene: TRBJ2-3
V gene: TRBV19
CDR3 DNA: TGTGCCAGTAGTATGGTAGGGTACGGCACAGATACGCAGTATTTT
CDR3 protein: CASSMVGYGTDTQYF

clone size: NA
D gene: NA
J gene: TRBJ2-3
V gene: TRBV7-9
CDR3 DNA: TGTGCCAGCAGCCGTCCTGCAGATACGCAGTATTTT
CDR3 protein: CASSRPADTQYF

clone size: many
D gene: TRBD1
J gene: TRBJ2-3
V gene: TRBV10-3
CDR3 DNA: TGTGCCATCAGTGATTCCGGGACAGGGTACACAGATACGCAGTATTTT
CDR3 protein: CAISDSGTGYTDTQYF

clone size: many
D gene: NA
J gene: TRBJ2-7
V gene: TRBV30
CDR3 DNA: TGTGCCTGGAGTGTATTCGGGATCTCCTACGAGCAGTACTTC
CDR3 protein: CAWSVFGISYEQYF

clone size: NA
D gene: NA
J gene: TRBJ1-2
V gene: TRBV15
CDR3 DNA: TGTGCCACCAGCAGAGTTGGACCCACGTCGGGGGGCTACACCTTC
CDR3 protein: CATSRVGPTSGGYTF

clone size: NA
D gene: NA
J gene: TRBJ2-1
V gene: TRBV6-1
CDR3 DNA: TGTGCCAGCATGGGCTACTCCATGTACAATGAGCAGTTCTTC
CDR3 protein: CASMGYSMYNEQFF

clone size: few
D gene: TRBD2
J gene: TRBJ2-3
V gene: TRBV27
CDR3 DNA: TGTGCCAGCGGCCGCGGGAGGGCCACAGATACGCAGTATTTT
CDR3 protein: CASGRGRATDTQYF

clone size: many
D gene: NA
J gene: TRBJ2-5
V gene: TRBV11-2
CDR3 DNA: TGTGCCAGCAGCTTAGTGTCACTAGCAGAGACCCAGTACTTC
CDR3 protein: CASSLVSLAETQYF

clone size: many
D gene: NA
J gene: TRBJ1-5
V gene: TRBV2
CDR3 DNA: TGTGCCAGCCGGCGTAATTGGGACGGATCCTTTAATCAGCCCCAGCATTTT
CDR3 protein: CASRRNWDGSFNQPQHF

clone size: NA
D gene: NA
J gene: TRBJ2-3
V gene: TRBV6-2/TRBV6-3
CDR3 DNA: TGTGCCAGCACCCCCAAAAAGGGGAGGTTTACAGATACGCAGTATTTT
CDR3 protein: CASTPKKGRFTDTQYF

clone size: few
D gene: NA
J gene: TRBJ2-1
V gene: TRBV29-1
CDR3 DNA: TGCAGCGTTCAACAGCGGCTCACAGACAATGAGCAGTTCTTC
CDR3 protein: CSVQQRLTDNEQFF

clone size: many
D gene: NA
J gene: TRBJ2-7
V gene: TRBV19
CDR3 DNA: TGTGCCAGTAGTATCGACGGAGAATCCTACGAGCAGTACTTC
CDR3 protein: CASSIDGESYEQYF

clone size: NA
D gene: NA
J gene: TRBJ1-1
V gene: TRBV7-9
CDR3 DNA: TGCGCCAGCAGCCAAGGTTATTCGAACACTGAAGCTTTCTTT
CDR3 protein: CASSQGYSNTEAFF

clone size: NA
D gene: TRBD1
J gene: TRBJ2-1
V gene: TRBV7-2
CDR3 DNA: TGTGCCAGCAGCTCGACAGGGTCGAGCCTGAATGAGCAGTTCTTC
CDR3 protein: CASSSTGSSLNEQFF

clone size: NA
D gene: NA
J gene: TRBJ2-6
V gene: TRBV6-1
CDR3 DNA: TGTGCCAGCAGGGCCGGGACGGGGGGGGCCAACGTCCTGACTTTC
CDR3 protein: CASRAGTGGANVLTF

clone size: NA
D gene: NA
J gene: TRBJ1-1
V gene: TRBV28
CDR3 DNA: TGTGCCAGCAGCCCTCTCGCCCCCCCTGAAGCTTTCTTT
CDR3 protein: CASSPLAPPEAFF

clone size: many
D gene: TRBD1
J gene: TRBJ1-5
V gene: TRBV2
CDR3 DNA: TGTGCCAGCAGTGAGACAGGGAATGATCAGCCCCAGCATTTT
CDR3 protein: CASSETGNDQPQHF

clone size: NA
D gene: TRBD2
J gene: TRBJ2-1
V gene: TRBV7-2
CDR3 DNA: TGTGCCAGCAACTCGGGGGGGTCTACTTACAATGAGCAGTTCTTC
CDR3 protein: CASNSGGSTYNEQFF

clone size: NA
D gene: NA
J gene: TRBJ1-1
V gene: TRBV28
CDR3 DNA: TGTGCCAGCAGGGGAGGGGGAGGGAACACTGAAGCTTTCTTT
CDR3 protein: CASRGGGGNTEAFF

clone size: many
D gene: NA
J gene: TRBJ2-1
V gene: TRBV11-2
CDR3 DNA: TGTGCCAGCAGCTTAGATTGGGGAAGGGGGTGGGGGAGCTCCTACAATGAGCAGTTCTTC
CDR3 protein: CASSLDWGRGWGSSYNEQFF

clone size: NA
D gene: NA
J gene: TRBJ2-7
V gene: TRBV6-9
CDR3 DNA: TGTGCCAGCAGTTATAGGAGCTACGAGCAGTACTTC
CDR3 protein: CASSYRSYEQYF

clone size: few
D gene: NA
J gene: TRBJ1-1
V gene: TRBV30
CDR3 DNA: TGTGCCTGGGGGACATCCACTGAAGCTTTCTTT
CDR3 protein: CAWGTSTEAFF

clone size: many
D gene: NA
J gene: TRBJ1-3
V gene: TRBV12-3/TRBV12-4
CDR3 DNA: TGTGCCAGCAGTCCATGGGAGGGCTCTGGAAACACCATATATTTT
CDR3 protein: CASSPWEGSGNTIYF

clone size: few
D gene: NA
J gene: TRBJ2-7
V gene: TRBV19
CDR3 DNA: TGTGCCAGTAGTGTGTCCGACGGTTGGGGCCTCTACGAGCAGTACTTC
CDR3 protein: CASSVSDGWGLYEQYF

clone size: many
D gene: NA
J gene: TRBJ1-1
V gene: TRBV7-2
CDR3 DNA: TGTGCCAGCAGCTTAGCGCCGGAAGGGGCGGACACTGAAGCTTTCTTT
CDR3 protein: CASSLAPEGADTEAFF

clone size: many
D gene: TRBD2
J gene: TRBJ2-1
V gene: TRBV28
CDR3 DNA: TGTGCCAGCACCAGCGTGGGAGGGAGTTACAATGAGCAGTTCTTC
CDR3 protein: CASTSVGGSYNEQFF

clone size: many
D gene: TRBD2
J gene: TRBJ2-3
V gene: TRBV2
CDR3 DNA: TGTGCCACCAGACCGGGACTAGCCGCAGATACGCAGTATTTT
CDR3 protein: CATRPGLAADTQYF

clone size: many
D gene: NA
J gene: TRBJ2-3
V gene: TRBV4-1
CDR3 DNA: TGCGCCAGCAGCCAAGATTGGGACAGCACAGATACGCAGTATTTT
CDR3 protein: CASSQDWDSTDTQYF

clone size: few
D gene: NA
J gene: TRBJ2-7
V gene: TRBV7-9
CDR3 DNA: TGTGCCAGCAGCGAAAGCGGAGGGGGCTACGAGCAGTACTTC
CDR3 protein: CASSESGGGYEQYF

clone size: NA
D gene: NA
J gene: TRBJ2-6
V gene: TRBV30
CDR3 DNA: TGTGCCTGGAGTGTATATCTGGGGGCGGCTGGGGCCAACGTCCTGACTTTC
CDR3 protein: CAWSVYLGAAGANVLTF

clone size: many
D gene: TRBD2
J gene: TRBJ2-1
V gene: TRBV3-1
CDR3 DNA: TGTGCCAGCAGCCAAGAGGGCCTAGCGGATGAGCAGTTCTTC
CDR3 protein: CASSQEGLADEQFF

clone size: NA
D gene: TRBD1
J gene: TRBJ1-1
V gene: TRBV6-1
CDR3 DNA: TGTGCCAGCAGTCCTGGACAGGGGGCGATCACTGAAGCTTTCTTT
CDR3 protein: CASSPGQGAITEAFF

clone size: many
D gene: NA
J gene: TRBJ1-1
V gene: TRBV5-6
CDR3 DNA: TGTGCCAGCAGCCTACAGGGCTCAATGGCGGCTTTCTTT
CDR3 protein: CASSLQGSMAAFF

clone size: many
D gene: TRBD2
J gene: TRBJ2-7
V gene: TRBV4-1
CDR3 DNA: TGCGCCAGCAGCCGACTGACTAGCGGGAAATACGAGCAGTACTTC
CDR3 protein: CASSRLTSGKYEQYF

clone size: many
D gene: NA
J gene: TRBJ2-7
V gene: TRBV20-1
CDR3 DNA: TGCAGTGCTAAACTGGCCCGGGACATTGACAACGAGCAGTACTTC
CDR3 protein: CSAKLARDIDNEQYF

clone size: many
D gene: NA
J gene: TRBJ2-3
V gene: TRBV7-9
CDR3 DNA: TGTGCCAGCAGCCCACCCGCGGGCGGATCCACAGATACGCAGTATTTT
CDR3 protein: CASSPPAGGSTDTQYF

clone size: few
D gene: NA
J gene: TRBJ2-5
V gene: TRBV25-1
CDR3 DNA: TGTGCCAGCAGTGAATTAGGCTCGGAAGAGACCCAGTACTTC
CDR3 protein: CASSELGSEETQYF

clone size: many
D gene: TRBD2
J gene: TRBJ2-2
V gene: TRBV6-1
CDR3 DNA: TGTGCCAGCAGTGAAAAGAGAGCGGGAGCCTGGAGAACCGGGGAGCTGTTCTTT
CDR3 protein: CASSEKRAGAWRTGELFF

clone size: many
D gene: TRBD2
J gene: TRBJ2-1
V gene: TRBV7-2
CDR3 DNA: TGTGCCAGCAGCTTTGCTAGCGGGGTGGAGCAGTTCTTC
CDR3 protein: CASSFASGVEQFF

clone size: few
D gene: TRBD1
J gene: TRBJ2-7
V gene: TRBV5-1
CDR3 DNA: TGCGCCAGCAGCTTACAGGGGACGAGCTCCTACGAGCAGTACTTC
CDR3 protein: CASSLQGTSSYEQYF

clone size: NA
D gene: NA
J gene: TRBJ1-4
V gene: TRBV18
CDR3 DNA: TGTGCCAGCTCTCAAAGGGGGACCCCGCATGAAAAACTGTTTTTT
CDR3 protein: CASSQRGTPHEKLFF

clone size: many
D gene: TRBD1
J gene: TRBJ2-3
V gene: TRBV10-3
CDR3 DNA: TGTGCCATCAGTGAGCCTCCACCTCCGGGACAGGGATCCGCCAACACAGATACGCAGTATTTT
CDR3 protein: CAISEPPPPGQGSANTDTQYF

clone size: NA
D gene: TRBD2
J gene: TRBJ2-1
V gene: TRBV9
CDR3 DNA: TGTGCCAGCAGCTCAATGGGGGGGGGTAATGAGCAGTTCTTC
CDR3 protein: CASSSMGGGNEQFF

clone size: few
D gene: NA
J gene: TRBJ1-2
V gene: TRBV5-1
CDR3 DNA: TGCGCCAGCAGCCCGGGAGGATCCGGGATCTATGGCTACACCTTC
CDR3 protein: CASSPGGSGIYGYTF

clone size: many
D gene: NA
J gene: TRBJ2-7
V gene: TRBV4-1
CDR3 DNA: TGCGCCAGCAGCCAATTCCAGGCCTCCTACGAGCAGTACTTC
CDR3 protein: CASSQFQASYEQYF

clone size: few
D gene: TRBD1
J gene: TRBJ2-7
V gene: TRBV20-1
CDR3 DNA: TGCAGTGCTAGATCCTCCGGGACAGCCTACGAGCAGTACTTC
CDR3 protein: CSARSSGTAYEQYF

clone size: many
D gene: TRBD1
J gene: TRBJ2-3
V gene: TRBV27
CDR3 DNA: TGTGCCAGCAGTTTTTACAGGGGGCGCCCAGATACGCAGTATTTT
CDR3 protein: CASSFYRGRPDTQYF

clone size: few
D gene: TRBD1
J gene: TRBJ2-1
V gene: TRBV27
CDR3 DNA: TGTGCCAGCAGTTTATCGTGGGACAGCCCCTACAATGAGCAGTTCTTC
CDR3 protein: CASSLSWDSPYNEQFF

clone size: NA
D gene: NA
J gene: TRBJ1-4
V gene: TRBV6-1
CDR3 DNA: TGTGCCAGCAGTGAAAGAAAACCGTTTTTT
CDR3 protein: CASSERKPFF

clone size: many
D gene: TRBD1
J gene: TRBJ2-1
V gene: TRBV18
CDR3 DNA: TGTGCCAGCTCTCAACAACAGGGGGGCTCCTACAATGAGCAGTTCTTC
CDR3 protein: CASSQQQGGSYNEQFF

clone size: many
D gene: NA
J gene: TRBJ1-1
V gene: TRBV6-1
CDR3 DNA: TGTGCCAGCAGCTGGGACGGACTTGAAGCTTTCTTT
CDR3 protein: CASSWDGLEAFF

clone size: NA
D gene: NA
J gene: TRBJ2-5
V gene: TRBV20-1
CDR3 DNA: TGCAGTGCTAGAGCGCAAGGACAAGGGCAAGAGACCCAGTACTTC
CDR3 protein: CSARAQGQGQETQYF

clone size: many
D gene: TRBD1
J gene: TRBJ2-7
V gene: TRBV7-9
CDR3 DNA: TGTGCCAGCAGTCCCTTGGACAGGGCCGCATCCTACGAGCAGTACTTC
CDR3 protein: CASSPLDRAASYEQYF

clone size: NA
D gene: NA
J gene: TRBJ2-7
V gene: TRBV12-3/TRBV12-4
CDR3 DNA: TGTGCCAGCAGTTACGATAGACTCGAGCAGTACTTC
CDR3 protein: CASSYDRLEQYF